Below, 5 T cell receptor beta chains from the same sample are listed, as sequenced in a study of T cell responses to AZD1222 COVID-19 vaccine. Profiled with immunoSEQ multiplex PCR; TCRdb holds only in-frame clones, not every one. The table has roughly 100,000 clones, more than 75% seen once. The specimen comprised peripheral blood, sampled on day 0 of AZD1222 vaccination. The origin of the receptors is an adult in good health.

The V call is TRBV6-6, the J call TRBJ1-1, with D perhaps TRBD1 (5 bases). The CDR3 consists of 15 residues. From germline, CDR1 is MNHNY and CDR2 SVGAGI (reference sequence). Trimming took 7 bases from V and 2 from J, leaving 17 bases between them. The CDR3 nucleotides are TGTGCCAGCACAAAACTTCAGGGCGTAAACACTGAAGCTTTCTTT. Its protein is CASTKLQGVNTEAFF.

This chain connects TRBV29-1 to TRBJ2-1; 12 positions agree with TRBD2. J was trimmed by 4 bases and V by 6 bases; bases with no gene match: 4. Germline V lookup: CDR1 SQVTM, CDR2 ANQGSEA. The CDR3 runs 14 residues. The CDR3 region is CSVSLAGGYNEQFF. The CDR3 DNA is TGCAGCGTATCGCTAGCGGGAGGGTACAATGAGCAGTTCTTC.

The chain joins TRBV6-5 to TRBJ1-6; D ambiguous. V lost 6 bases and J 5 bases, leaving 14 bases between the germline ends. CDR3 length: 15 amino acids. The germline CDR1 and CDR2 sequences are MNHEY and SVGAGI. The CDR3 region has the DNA TGTGCCAGCAGGGAGCCCGGCGGCCATAATTCACCCCTCCACTTT. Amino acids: CASREPGGHNSPLHF.

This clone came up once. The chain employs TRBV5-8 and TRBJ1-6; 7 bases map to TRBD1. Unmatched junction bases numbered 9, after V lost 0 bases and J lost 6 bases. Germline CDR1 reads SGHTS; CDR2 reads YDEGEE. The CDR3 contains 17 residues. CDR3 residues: CASSLDRGRGINSPLHF. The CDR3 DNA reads TGTGCCAGCAGCTTGGATCGGGGCAGGGGGATTAATTCACCCCTCCACTTT.

The CDR3, as DNA: TGTGCCATCAGTGGGAGGAGGGCTGGTGAAGCTTTCTTT. This gives the protein CAISGRRAGEAFF. The chain is built from TRBV10-3 and TRBJ1-1, with D hard to call. V was pared by 4 bases and J by 7 bases, with 13 bases between. This CDR3 is 13 amino acids long. Per the germline V gene, CDR1 is ENHRY and CDR2 is SYGVKD.